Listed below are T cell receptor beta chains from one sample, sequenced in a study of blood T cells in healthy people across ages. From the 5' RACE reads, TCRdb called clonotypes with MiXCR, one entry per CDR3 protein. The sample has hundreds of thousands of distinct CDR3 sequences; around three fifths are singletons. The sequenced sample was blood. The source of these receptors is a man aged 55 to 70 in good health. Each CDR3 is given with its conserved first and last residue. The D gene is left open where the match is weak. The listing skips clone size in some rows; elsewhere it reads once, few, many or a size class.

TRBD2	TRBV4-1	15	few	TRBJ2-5	TGCGCCAGCAGCATCGGTGGTAGCGGGGTAGAGACCCAGTACTTC	CASSIGGSGVETQYF
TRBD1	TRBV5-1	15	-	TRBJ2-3	TGCGCCAGCAGCAACAACAGGGGAGTAGGGGATACGCAGTATTTT	CASSNNRGVGDTQYF
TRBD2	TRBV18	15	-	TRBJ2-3	TGTGCCAGCTCACCACCCGGGGGGGACCGCCCTACGCAGTATTTT	CASSPPGGDRPTQYF
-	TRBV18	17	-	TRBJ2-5	TGTGCCAGCTCACTCACGCAGGGGCCAACCCATCAAGAGACCCAGTACTTC	CASSLTQGPTHQETQYF
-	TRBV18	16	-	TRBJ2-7	TGTGCCAGCTCACCAAGGGGACCCGGGAGCCGCTACGAGCAGTACTTC	CASSPRGPGSRYEQYF
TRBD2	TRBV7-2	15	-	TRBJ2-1	TGTGCCAGCAGCTCCCCTCCGGGACTACCAAATGAGCAGTTGTTC	CASSSPPGLPNEQLF
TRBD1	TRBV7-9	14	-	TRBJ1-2	TGTGCCAGCAGCTTAGCTTCCGGGACAGGGGTCTACACCTTC	CASSLASGTGVYTF
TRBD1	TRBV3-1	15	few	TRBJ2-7	TGTGCCAGCAGCCAAGATCCGGACAGGGGAGACGAGCAGTACTTC	CASSQDPDRGDEQYF
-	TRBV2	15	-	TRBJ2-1	TGTGCCAGCACCCCAGGGCAGGGGTCCTACAATGAGCAGTTCTTC	CASTPGQGSYNEQFF
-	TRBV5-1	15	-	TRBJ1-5	TGCGCCAGCAGCTTGGACCTGGGGAGCAATCAGCCCCGGCATTTT	CASSLDLGSNQPRHF
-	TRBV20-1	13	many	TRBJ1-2	TGCAGTGTAGTTTCCGGGAGTATGAATGGCTACACCTTC	CSVVSGSMNGYTF
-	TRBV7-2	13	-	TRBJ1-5	TGTGCCAGCAGCTCCCCTTCAGATCAGCCCCAGCATTTT	CASSSPSDQPQHF
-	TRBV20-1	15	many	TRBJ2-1	TGCAGTGCTAGAGACCCCCGGGGTACCTACAATGAGCAGTTCTTC	CSARDPRGTYNEQFF
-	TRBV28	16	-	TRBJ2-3	TGTGCCAGCAGTTTAGCTGGGGCTGGATGGACAGATACGCAGTATTTT	CASSLAGAGWTDTQYF
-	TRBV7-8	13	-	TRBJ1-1	TGTGCCAGCAACCCTAGGGAAGGGGCTGAAGCTTTCTTT	CASNPREGAEAFF
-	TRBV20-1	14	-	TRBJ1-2	TGCAGTGCTAGAGAGCCCGGCAGAAGCTATGGCTACACCTTC	CSAREPGRSYGYTF
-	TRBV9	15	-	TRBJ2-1	TGTGCCAGCAGCCCCCGGGGGGCCGCCTACAATGAGCAGTTCTTC	CASSPRGAAYNEQFF
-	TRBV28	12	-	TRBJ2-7	TGTGCCAGCAGTCGGGTAGGGAGCGAGCAGTACTTC	CASSRVGSEQYF
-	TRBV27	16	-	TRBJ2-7	TGTGCCAGCAGTTACGCATACAGGGTTCCTTCCTACGAGCAGTACTTC	CASSYAYRVPSYEQYF
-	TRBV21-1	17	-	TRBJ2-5	TGTGCCAGCAGCAAAGGGCCTCGGGCTAACGCACAAGAGACCCAGTACTTC	CASSKGPRANAQETQYF
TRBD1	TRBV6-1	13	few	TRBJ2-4	TGTGCCAGCAGTGGGACAGGGGCCTCGGGTCAGTACTTC	CASSGTGASGQYF
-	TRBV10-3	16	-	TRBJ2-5	TGTGCCATCAGTGACCCCAGGACACCCGAGGTGGAGACCCAGTACTTC	CAISDPRTPEVETQYF